The clone carrying this T cell receptor beta chain was seen at least ten times. Time point described: patch test 3, about 24 weeks after DPC sensitization. This sample's treatment: therapeutic diphenylcyclopropenone sensitization with weekly scalp DPC. The data derive from a study of human T cells and chemical hapten exposure. Study information: The study traced per-sample TCR yield variation mainly to small differences in pooled library volumes.

J lost 7 bases, V lost 4 bases, and 13 bases had no gene match. The length of the CDR3 is 15 residues. CDR1 is SEHNR and CDR2 is FQNEAQ in the germline V gene (reference sequence). In the library, unique molecular identifiers were attached to individual cDNA molecules. TCRdb recomputed calls from the RACE reads with MiXCR, one row per CDR3 protein. The sample consists of roughly 84,000 distinct CDR3 sequences, about 10% of them appearing once. Sequencing was performed on whole blood, taken in connection with sensitization to the hapten diphenylcyclopropenone (DPC). This rearrangement joins TRBV7-9 to TRBJ2-7; TRBD2 aligns across 7 bases. The sequence was collected from a woman aged 45-60 years with alopecia areata. Some clones in this sample may be carry-over from other donors' samples. CDR3 protein: CASSSQAGILGEQYF. The DNA of the CDR3 is TGTGCCAGCAGCTCACAAGCGGGAATACTAGGGGAGCAGTACTTC.